This T cell receptor (beta chain) was profiled in a study of T cell repertoires in cytomegalovirus infection. In the study overall: Selected CMV epitopes included recently identified HLA-C-restricted ones as well as well-studied HLA-B-restricted ones. Based on public TCR beta signatures, there were indications of CMV infection and of a matching HLA type.

One entry per CDR3 protein results from TCRdb running MiXCR on the reads. The sample lists 800,000 to 950,000 distinct CDR3 sequences, around a third occurring once. This clonotype was counted a few times. The target antigen is unknown. General study findings and limits: HLA-C-restricted CMV clonotypes gave the most frequent clonotype in two of eight donors.

Sequencing used cultured CD8+ T cells from PBMCs, obtained from culture after CMV antigen stimulation. This clonotype originated in a human donor in good health (CMV status not recorded). Some clones in this sample may be carry-over from other donors' samples.

The CDR3 coding sequence is TGTGCCAGTAGTCAACAACTACGACAGACCAGTAGCCCTAACTATGGCTACACCTTC. It translates to CASSQQLRQTSSPNYGYTF. J is TRBJ1-2 and V is TRBV19; D is possibly TRBD1 (5 bases). This CDR3 is 19 amino acids long. Germline-derived CDR1 and CDR2 are LNHDA and SQIVND (reference sequence). V was shortened by 5 bases and J by 0 bases, with 25 bases between the two germline ends.